This T cell receptor beta chain comes out of a study of cytomegalovirus exposure and HLA in healthy donors. Study in general: The study's early data release held 75 million to 95 million unique TCRs from HLA-typed donors. General study findings and limits: The classifier was said to identify cytomegalovirus status with high specificity and sensitivity. Sequencing probably produced one cluster of sequence variants that were highly shared. A few of the chains that were CMV-associated were confirmed in vitro to be specific for CMV antigens.

The V gene's germline CDR1 is SGHTA and CDR2 FQGNSA. The CDR3 spans 14 residues. Germline trimming cut 0 bases from V and 3 bases from J; bases unmatched to any gene: 0. About this clone: Its antigen is as yet unknown.

In the PCR, 60 Vbeta and 13 Jbeta primers were used. Data came from immunoSEQ multiplex PCR; TCRdb stores just in-frame clones and leaves some out. The profile shows some 130,000 clones, approximately 78% of them singletons. The sequenced sample was PBMCs. The chain recombines TRBV7-2 with TRBJ2-3; 7 nucleotides match TRBD2. The receptor's source is a female donor in good health and CMV-seronegative. CDR3 nucleotide sequence: TGTGCCAGCAGCTTAGCTAGCGGGACAGATACGCAGTATTTT. It translates to CASSLASGTDTQYF.